This record looks at one T cell receptor (beta chain) sequence and its context. What it recognizes is unknown. The entry originates in a study of T cell responses to AZD1222 COVID-19 vaccine. Overall study context: Some second doses came at about 4 weeks and others at about 12 weeks; these were pooled.

In germline, CDR1 is SGHVS, CDR2 FNYEAQ. Trimming at V came to 1 base and at J to 4 bases, leaving 7 bases not matched to a gene. This CDR3 spans 16 amino acids. The protocol was immunoSEQ multiplex PCR, while the TCRdb copy is restricted to in-frame clones and leaves out a portion. The sample has 100,000 to 140,000 clones; approximately 90% are singletons. General study results and limits: Donors, mostly white British, included more females; clonal diversity was possibly underestimated. Just five to seven people given AZD1222 tested seropositive at baseline. Increases in Spike-specific TCR breadth and depth were seen after two AZD1222 doses.

The J gene is TRBJ2-3, the V gene TRBV7-6, with 8 nucleotides matching TRBD2. Material: peripheral blood, obtained on day 0 of AZD1222 vaccination. The TCR comes from an adult in good health. The CDR3 region is CASSLDSRGAADTQYF. As DNA, the CDR3 is TGTGCCAGCAGCTTAGATTCGCGGGGGGCTGCAGATACGCAGTATTTT.